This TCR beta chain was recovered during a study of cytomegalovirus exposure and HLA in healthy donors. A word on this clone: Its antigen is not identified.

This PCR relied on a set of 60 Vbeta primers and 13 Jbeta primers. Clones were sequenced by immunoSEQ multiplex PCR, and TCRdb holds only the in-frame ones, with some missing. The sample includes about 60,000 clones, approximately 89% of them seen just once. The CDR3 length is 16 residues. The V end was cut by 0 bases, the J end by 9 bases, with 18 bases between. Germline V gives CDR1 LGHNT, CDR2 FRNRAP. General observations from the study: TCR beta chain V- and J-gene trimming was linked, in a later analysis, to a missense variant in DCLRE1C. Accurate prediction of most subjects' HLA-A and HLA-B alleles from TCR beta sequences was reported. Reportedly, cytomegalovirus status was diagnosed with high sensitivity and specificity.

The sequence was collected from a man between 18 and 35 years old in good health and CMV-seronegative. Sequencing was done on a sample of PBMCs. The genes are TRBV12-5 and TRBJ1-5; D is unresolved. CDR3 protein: CASGLVVGQAPTPQHF. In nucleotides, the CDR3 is TGTGCTAGTGGTTTGGTAGTCGGCCAGGCGCCGACGCCCCAGCATTTT.